Presented here are 18 T cell receptor beta chains from one specimen sequenced in a study of T cell responses to AZD1222 COVID-19 vaccine (dated by TCRdb to the early 2020s). The library was generated by the immunoSEQ multiplex PCR assay. TCRdb's version of the immuneACCESS table is confined to in-frame rearrangements and falls short of the full clone set. An unresolved V gene accounts for under half of the shortfall where checked; the remainder is of unknown origin. In all, the sample holds about 120,000 clones, and 85% to 90% of those were seen once. Clones ranked in the top ten supply about 12% of the sample. The sample's time point label, in plain terms: baseline before first vaccination. The sample was peripheral blood, taken on day 0 of AZD1222 vaccination. All receptors come from an adult in good health.

V gene TRBV7-3 combines with J gene TRBJ2-2, with TRBD2 matching 14 bases. The CDR3 spans 16 residues. The germline V gene has CDR1 SGHTA and CDR2 FQGTGA. Trimming took 5 bases from V and 8 from J; bases not matched to a gene: 7. The CDR3 reads CASSLGLAGVLGELFF. In DNA, the CDR3 is TGTGCCAGCAGCCTGGGACTAGCGGGAGTATTAGGGGAGCTGTTTTTT.

This chain joins TRBV5-6 and TRBJ1-1, with 8 positions matching TRBD1. V lost 0 bases to trimming and J lost 5 bases; unmatched junction nucleotides: 6. The CDR3 length is 15 residues. Per the germline V gene, CDR1 is SGHDT and CDR2 is YYEEEE. CDR3 sequence (DNA): TGTGCCAGCAGCTTGGGACAGGGGATACGGACTGAAGCTTTCTTT. It encodes CASSLGQGIRTEAFF.

The J gene is TRBJ2-7, the V gene TRBV19; a weak D match, TRBD1 (5 bases). This CDR3 is built from 14 residues. Germline CDR1 and CDR2: LNHDA and SQIVND (reference sequence). The V and J ends lost 3 bases and 3 bases respectively, with 12 bases between them. DNA for the CDR3: TGTGCCAGTAGTATCCTCGGACAAAGCTACGAGCAGTACTTC. This encodes CASSILGQSYEQYF.

This chain uses TRBV19 with TRBJ2-3; 8 positions match TRBD1. V gave up 9 bases and J gave up 2 bases; unmatched junction bases: 10. Germline V CDR1 and CDR2: LNHDA, SQIVND (reference sequence). The CDR3 runs to 15 residues. The CDR3 region has the DNA TGTGCCAGCAGCAAGGGACAGGAATACACAGATACGCAGTATTTT. Its translation is CASSKGQEYTDTQYF.

The chain links TRBV4-1 to TRBJ2-1, with D perhaps matching TRBD2 (6 bases). Germline V lookup: CDR1 MGHRA, CDR2 YSYEKL. This CDR3 has 17 amino acids. The V gene lost 4 bases and the J gene lost 7 bases, with 23 bases spanning the gap. The CDR3 nucleotides read TGCGCCAGCAGCCTCTGGGCTAGCGCGACCGGGGAGAATGAGCAGTTCTTC. Translated: CASSLWASATGENEQFF.

The table lists this clone with a count of one. The genes are TRBV6-5 and TRBJ1-1; tentatively, D is TRBD1 (5 bases). There are 12 residues in the CDR3. The germline gives CDR1 MNHEY, CDR2 SVGAGI. V was trimmed by 11 bases and J by 4 bases, leaving 14 bases between them. The CDR3 nucleotides are TGTGCCTCCCGTAGGGGTAGCACTGAAGCTTTCTTT. Its protein product is CASRRGSTEAFF.

This rearrangement joins TRBV19 to TRBJ2-1; 9 nucleotides match TRBD2. Unmatched junction bases numbered 12, after V lost 3 bases and J lost 6 bases. Per the germline V gene, CDR1 is LNHDA and CDR2 is SQIVND (reference sequence). The CDR3 extends over 17 amino acids. CDR3 DNA sequence: TGTGCCAGTAGTATGGGGCTTGCGGGAGGGCTTCGCAATGAGCAGTTCTTC. It is translated as CASSMGLAGGLRNEQFF.

On this clone itself: Other DNA sequences in the same sample also yield this CDR3. The chain recombines TRBV6-2 or TRBV6-3 with TRBJ1-2; a weak D match, TRBD1 (5 bases). The CDR3 extends over 13 amino acids. Germline V lookup: CDR1 MNHEY, CDR2 SVGEGT. V lost 0 bases and J 6 bases, leaving 8 bases between the germline ends. The CDR3 bases are TGTGCCAGCAGTTACTCAGGCAGGGATGGCTACACCTTC. Its translation: CASSYSGRDGYTF.

The chain combines TRBV28 with TRBJ1-4; D remains unclear. V dropped 6 bases and J dropped 0 bases, with 14 bases sitting between them. CDR3 length: 16 amino acids. Germline V gene lookup returns CDR1 MDHEN and CDR2 SYDVKM. CDR3 sequence reads: CASSKTGIATNEKLFF. The CDR3 coding sequence is TGTGCCAGCAGCAAAACTGGGATAGCAACTAATGAAAAACTGTTTTTT.

This chain links TRBV4-2 with TRBJ1-1; no clear D. V was pared by 0 bases and J by 2 bases, with 10 bases between. CDR1 and CDR2 from the germline V gene are LGHNA and YNFKEQ. The CDR3 is 15 amino acids. The CDR3 bases are TGTGCCAGCAGCCAAGATATGGGCAGAAACACTGAAGCTTTCTTT. This gives the protein CASSQDMGRNTEAFF.

About this clone itself: At one end the junction does not follow the germline gene, possibly because of a read error. The V call is TRBV6-2 or TRBV6-3, the J call TRBJ2-1, with D unclear. The CDR3 extends over 12 amino acids. Germline CDR1 is MNHEY and CDR2 is SVGEGT. The CDR3 spells CASSSSNNEQFF. The CDR3 DNA sequence: TGTGCCAGCAGTAGCTCCAACAATGAGCAGTTCTTC.

This chain links TRBV11-2 with TRBJ2-2; D perhaps matches TRBD2 (5 bases). The CDR3 sequence is 15 residues long. Trimming shortened V by 7 bases and J by 0 bases, and 12 bases separated the two germline ends. CDR1 SGHAT and CDR2 FQNNGV come from the germline V gene. The CDR3 reads CASTPDGANTGELFF. Written as DNA, the CDR3 is TGTGCCAGCACCCCTGACGGGGCGAACACCGGGGAGCTGTTTTTT.

As regards this clone: Other DNA sequences of this sample code for an identical CDR3. CDR3 in DNA: TGTGCCAGCAGCTTGGGATCCTACGAGCAGTACTTC. It specifies CASSLGSYEQYF. The genes are TRBV11-2 and TRBJ2-7; unclear D gene. Germline-derived CDR1 and CDR2 are SGHAT and FQNNGV. This CDR3 comprises 12 residues. Trimming pared 3 bases from V and 1 base from J, leaving 4 bases between.

This clone was seen once. This chain uses TRBV29-1 with TRBJ1-5; possible D gene TRBD1, 6 bases. The length of the CDR3 is 15 residues. Per germline, CDR1 SQVTM and CDR2 ANQGSEA. V lost 7 bases and J lost 2, with 18 bases in between. CDR3 amino acids: CSAVQGGAGNQPQHF. CDR3 coding DNA: TGCAGCGCCGTACAGGGTGGGGCTGGCAATCAGCCCCAGCATTTT.

The V gene is TRBV7-2, the J gene TRBJ2-7; the D gene is possibly TRBD1 (5 bases). V was shortened by 5 bases and J by 2 bases, with 10 bases between the two germline ends. The CDR3 is 13 residues long. Germline CDR1 is SGHTA and CDR2 is FQGNSA. CDR3 DNA sequence: TGTGCCAGCAGCACAACCAGGGCCTACGAGCAGTACTTC. Its translation is CASSTTRAYEQYF.

The chain combines TRBV3-1 (or the pseudogene TRBV3-2) with TRBJ2-1, with D possibly TRBD2 on 5 matching bases. The CDR3 is made up of 12 amino acids. The V end lost 3 bases, the J end lost 9 bases, and 9 bases lay between the germline ends. The V gene's germline CDR1 is LGHDT and CDR2 YNNKEL (reference sequence). The CDR3 region is CASSHLAGEQFF. CDR3 DNA sequence: TGTGCCAGCAGCCATCTAGCAGGTGAGCAGTTCTTC.

The J gene is TRBJ2-3, the V gene TRBV3-1 (or the pseudogene TRBV3-2); no clear D gene. The CDR3 consists of 14 residues. Trimming cost V 5 bases and J 0 bases, with 9 bases left between them. The germline gives CDR1 LGHDT, CDR2 YNNKEL (reference sequence). CDR3 sequence reads: CASSGVPSTDTQYF. The DNA of the CDR3 is TGTGCCAGCAGCGGGGTTCCTAGCACAGATACGCAGTATTTT.

The J gene is TRBJ2-2, the V gene TRBV15; D may correspond to TRBD1 or TRBD2 (5 bases each). V lost 0 bases and J 7 bases, leaving 15 bases between the germline ends. CDR3 length: 16 amino acids. The germline V gene has CDR1 LNHNV and CDR2 YYDKDF (reference sequence). The CDR3 coding sequence is TGTGCCACCAGCAGAGATGTTGGGGGAGTGGGCGGGGAGCTGTTTTTT. Translated: CATSRDVGGVGGELFF.